The sequence of this T cell receptor beta chain was determined in a study of regulatory T cells in long-lasting Graves disease. Study outcomes and limitations: Clonotypes that were public and shared totalled about 2,500 in persistent patients versus 750 to 1,000 in new patients.

The CDR3 has 14 amino acids. CDR1 is SEHNR, CDR2 FQNEAQ, per germline (reference sequence). V lost 5 bases and J lost 7; bases outside the gene matches: 8. Regarding this clonotype: Its antigen is currently unknown.

Time point: newly diagnosed GD, antithyroid drugs for less than 3 months. PBMCs provided the RNA from which the TCR library was made. Construction of TCR beta libraries relied on iRepertoire HTBI primers and on Arm-PCR targeting CDR3 regions. TCRdb reprocessed the multiplex PCR reads with MiXCR, giving one entry per CDR3 protein. The table shows roughly 380,000 distinct CDR3 sequences, with approximately 16% occurring only once. These data also formed part of another study, on T cells in Graves' hyperthyroidism and ophthalmopathy. As that report states: The HTBI primer set served for first-round RT-PCR of the TCR CDR3.

The rearrangement joins TRBV7-9 to TRBJ1-2, with 9 positions matching TRBD1. The sequence was obtained from a man in his forties or fifties with Graves disease. This sample comprised peripheral blood mononuclear cells (PBMCs), obtained at new diagnosis, from a patient treated with antithyroid drugs. CDR3 loop: CASSAWTGEGGYTF. The CDR3 nucleotides read TGTGCCAGCAGCGCTTGGACAGGGGAAGGTGGCTACACCTTC.